What follows describes a single T cell receptor (beta chain). Repertoires were generated with immunoSEQ multiplex PCR, while TCRdb's copy carries only in-frame clones and drops some. Found here are tens of thousands of clones, about 92% of them singletons; the top ten hold approximately 1.7%. The source of the sample is a study of T cell changes during pregnancy in multiple sclerosis. V lost 4 bases, J lost 2 bases, and 9 bases lay in between. The CDR3 consists of 13 residues. Germline CDR1 reads SGHDN; CDR2 reads FVKESK. The material sequenced was peripheral blood, taken after pregnancy. The chain carries TRBV14 and TRBJ2-7; possibly TRBD1 for D (5 bases). The sequence was collected from a female donor with multiple sclerosis, enrolled in a pregnancy study. The CDR3 is CASSPDNTYEQYF. DNA for the CDR3: TGTGCCAGCAGCCCGGACAACACCTACGAGCAGTACTTC.